The T cell receptor (beta chain) under discussion was sequenced for a study of blood T cell repertoires in COVID-19. In the study overall: The United States, Italy and Spain were the sources of the acute and convalescent COVID-19 samples. Sources were T cells, B-cell-depleted T cells, or PBMCs; the material itself was cDNA or gDNA.

Germline loops: CDR1 SGHDT, CDR2 YYEEEE. This CDR3 spans 14 amino acids. V dropped 4 bases and J dropped 4; count of bases not matched to a gene: 3. Per the authors' pipeline: Amplifying reference gene primers gave estimates of nucleated cell counts. The repertoire was sequenced with immunoSEQ multiplex PCR; TCRdb's copy has only in-frame clones and lacks some. The V and J calls and the clone size are those of that table, but D and trimming were determined from the DNA. The data show 70,000 to 85,000 clones, with 90% seen just once and roughly 9.7% held by the top ten. The sequence derives from a human donor in a cohort sampled during active COVID-19. The sample taken for sequencing was peripheral blood. This sequence joins TRBV5-6 and TRBJ2-2; 8 nucleotides align to TRBD1. The CDR3, as DNA: TGTGCCAGCAGCCAGACAGGGGCCACCGGGGAGCTGTTTTTT. It translates to CASSQTGATGELFF.